This T cell receptor beta chain was retrieved from a study of blood T cell repertoires in COVID-19. CDR1 and CDR2 (germline): SGHTA, FQGNSA. The CDR3 extends over 15 amino acids. The V and J ends lost 2 bases and 3 bases respectively, with 11 bases between them. Clones were sequenced by immunoSEQ multiplex PCR, and TCRdb holds only the in-frame ones, with some missing. Among approximately 150,000 clones listed, around 86% were seen once. V gene TRBV7-2 combines with J gene TRBJ1-5, with no clear D. The TCR was taken from a man in his 70s with acute or convalescent COVID-19. Source material: peripheral blood. The CDR3 DNA reads as TGTGCCAGCAGCTTAAATGGAGGAACCAATCAGCCCCAGCATTTT. This encodes CASSLNGGTNQPQHF.